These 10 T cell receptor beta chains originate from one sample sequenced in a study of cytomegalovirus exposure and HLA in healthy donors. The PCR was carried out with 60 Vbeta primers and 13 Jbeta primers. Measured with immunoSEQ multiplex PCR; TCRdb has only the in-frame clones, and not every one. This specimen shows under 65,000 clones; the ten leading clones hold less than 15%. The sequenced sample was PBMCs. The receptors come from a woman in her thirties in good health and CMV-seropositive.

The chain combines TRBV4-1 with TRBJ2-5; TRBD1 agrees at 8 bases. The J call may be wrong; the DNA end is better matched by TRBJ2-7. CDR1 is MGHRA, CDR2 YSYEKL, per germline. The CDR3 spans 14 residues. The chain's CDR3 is CASSQGGQGYEQYF. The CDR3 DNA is TGCGCCAGCAGCCAGGGAGGACAGGGCTACGAGCAGTACTTC.

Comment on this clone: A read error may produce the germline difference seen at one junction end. The CDR3 DNA reads TGTGCTAGCAGCTTAGACTGGAATCAGCCCCAGCATTTT. Protein product: CASSLDWNQPQHF. The chain recombines TRBV7-7 with TRBJ1-5; D uncertain. This CDR3 is built from 13 residues. Germline loops: CDR1 SSHAT, CDR2 FNYEAQ (reference sequence).

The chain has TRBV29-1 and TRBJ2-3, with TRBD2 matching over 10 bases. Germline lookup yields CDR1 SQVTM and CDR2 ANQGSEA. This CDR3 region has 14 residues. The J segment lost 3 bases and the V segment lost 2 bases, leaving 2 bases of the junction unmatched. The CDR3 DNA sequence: TGCAGCGTTGAAACTAGCGGGGATACAGATACGCAGTATTTT. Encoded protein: CSVETSGDTDTQYF.

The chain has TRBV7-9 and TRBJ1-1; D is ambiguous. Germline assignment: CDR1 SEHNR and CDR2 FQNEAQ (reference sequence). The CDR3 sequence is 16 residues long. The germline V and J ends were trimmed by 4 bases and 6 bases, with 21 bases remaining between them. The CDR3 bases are TGTGCCAGCAGCTCGCCTCCCCGAGACTCCCGCTCTGAAGCTTTCTTT. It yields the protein CASSSPPRDSRSEAFF.

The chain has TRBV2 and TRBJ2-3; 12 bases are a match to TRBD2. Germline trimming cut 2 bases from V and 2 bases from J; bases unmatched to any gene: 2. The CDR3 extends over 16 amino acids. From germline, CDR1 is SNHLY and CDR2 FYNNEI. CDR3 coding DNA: TGTGCCAGCAGTGAACTAGCGGGAGGGTTCACAGATACGCAGTATTTT. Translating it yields CASSELAGGFTDTQYF.

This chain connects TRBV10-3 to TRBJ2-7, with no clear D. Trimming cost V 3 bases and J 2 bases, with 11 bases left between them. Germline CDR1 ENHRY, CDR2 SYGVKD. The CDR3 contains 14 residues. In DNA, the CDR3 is TGTGCCATCAGTGACGGTAGGAGCGCCTACGAGCAGTACTTC. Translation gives CAISDGRSAYEQYF.

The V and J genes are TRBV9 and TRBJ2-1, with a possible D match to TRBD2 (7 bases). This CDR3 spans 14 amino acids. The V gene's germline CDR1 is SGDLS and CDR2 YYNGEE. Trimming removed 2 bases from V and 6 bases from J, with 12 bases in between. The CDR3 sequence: CASSVQGGGNEQFF. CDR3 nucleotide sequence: TGTGCCAGCAGCGTGCAGGGAGGGGGCAATGAGCAGTTCTTC.

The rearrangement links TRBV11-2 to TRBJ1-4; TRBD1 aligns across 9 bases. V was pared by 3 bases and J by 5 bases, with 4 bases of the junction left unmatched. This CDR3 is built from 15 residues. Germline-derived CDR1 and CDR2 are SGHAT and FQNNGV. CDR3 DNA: TGTGCCAGCAGCTTTACAGGGGGCACGAATGAAAAACTGTTTTTT. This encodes CASSFTGGTNEKLFF.

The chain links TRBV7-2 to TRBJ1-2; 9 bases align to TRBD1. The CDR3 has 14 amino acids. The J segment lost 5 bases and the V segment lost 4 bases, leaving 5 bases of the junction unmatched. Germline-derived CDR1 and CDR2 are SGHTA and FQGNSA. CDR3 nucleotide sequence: TGTGCCAGCAGCTCATCCGGGACAGGGTATGGCTACACCTTC. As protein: CASSSSGTGYGYTF.

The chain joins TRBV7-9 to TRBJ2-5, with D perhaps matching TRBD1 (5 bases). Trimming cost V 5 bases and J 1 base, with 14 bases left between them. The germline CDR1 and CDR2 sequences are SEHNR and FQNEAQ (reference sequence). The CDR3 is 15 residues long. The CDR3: CASSRAGIPQETQYF. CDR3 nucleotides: TGTGCCAGCAGCCGTGCAGGGATCCCCCAAGAGACCCAGTACTTC.